This T cell receptor (beta chain) was identified in a study of patients and donors after allogeneic stem cell transplantation (dated by TCRdb to 2020 to 2022). The library was made by RT-PCR. TCRdb records NextSeq 550 as the sequencer. TCRdb itself trimmed the public reads at Q25 with fastp, ran MiXCR and retained productive beta chains. Each record represents a unique CDR3 protein, reported with the most common genes and DNA among its rows. This sample is represented by about 960,000 distinct CDR3 sequences; roughly 18% of them were singletons. The top ten hold roughly 6% of the sample. A note on this clonotype: Its recognized antigen is unknown. Nothing much larger sits one base from this clone, and base qualities are not available.

CDR1 KGHDR and CDR2 SFDVKD are derived from the germline V gene. The CDR3 has 16 amino acids, counting the end cysteine and phenylalanine. The DNA shown is the 48-base CDR3, in frame from base 1. Germline trimming: 4 bases from V, 7 bases from J; junction bases outside gene matches: 6. This clonotype was obtained from a human donor who was either an allogeneic HSCT recipient or a stem cell or donor lymphocyte infusion donor (not recorded which). It is not recorded whose cells these are; they may come from a transplant donor. Sequencing was done on a sample of blood, either unsorted or a sorted T cell fraction (not recorded which). The sequence is built from TRBV24-1 and TRBJ2-2; a stretch of 12 junction bases matches TRBD1. The CDR3 loop reads CATSEPGTGGNGELFF. The nucleotide sequence reads TGTGCCACCAGTGAACCCGGGACAGGGGGCAACGGGGAGCTGTTTTTT.